Listed below are T cell receptor beta chains from one sample, sequenced in a study of persistence of HIV-infected CD4 T cells. The protocol was immunoSEQ multiplex PCR, while the TCRdb copy is restricted to in-frame clones and leaves out a portion. This repertoire shows some 30,000 clones, roughly 70% found once; its top ten account for more than 1.2%. Their antigen targets remain unknown. The sequencing here drew on CD4+ T cells sorted from PBMCs after approximately 20-hour stimulation, taken from a patient who received antiretroviral therapy. The receptors originated from an adult man with HIV who was CMV-seropositive. Both conserved end residues are part of each CDR3. The order of the fields is V gene, J gene, CDR3 length, clone size, CDR3 protein. For some rows the clone size is stated as once, few or many, or as a class when expanded; others skip it.

TRBV4-1	TRBJ2-2	14	once	CASSQEVNTGELFF
TRBV4-1	TRBJ2-5	14	few	CASSQETGRQTQYF
TRBV19	TRBJ2-7	12	few	CASSDRGYEQYF
TRBV9	TRBJ2-7	17	NA	CASSVGPFGREANEQYF
TRBV24-1	TRBJ2-1	15	NA	CATSAIAQGGNEQFF
TRBV24-1	TRBJ1-6	14	NA	CATRGLGNNSPLHF
TRBV3-1/TRBV3-2	TRBJ2-3	17	NA	CASSRFVGGALADTQYF
TRBV6-1	TRBJ2-7	15	NA	CASSEGGGGAIKQYF
TRBV28	TRBJ1-3	17	NA	CASTLGSGDHSGNTIYF
TRBV14	TRBJ1-6	16	few	CASSQVGGDLNSPLHF
TRBV7-9	TRBJ2-3	15	NA	CASSLWGVSTDTQYF
TRBV29-1	TRBJ2-3	14	NA	CSGGNRGPTDTQYF
TRBV18	TRBJ2-1	14	NA	CASSPMDGVSEQFF
TRBV7-6	TRBJ2-2	15	NA	CASSLAGRGTGELFF
TRBV9	TRBJ1-4	16	few	CASSVGHASTNEKLFF
TRBV9	TRBJ1-6	16	NA	CASSSGTGQLSSPLHF
TRBV5-1	TRBJ1-5	13	few	CASRGDSNQPQHF
TRBV6-5	TRBJ1-1	12	NA	CASSFWGGPAFF
TRBV6-5	TRBJ1-6	14	once	CASRRTGGQSPLHF
TRBV28	TRBJ1-2	14	NA	CASYTGAMGWGYTF
TRBV28	TRBJ2-6	15	NA	CASSSPSSGANVLTF
TRBV27	TRBJ2-6	16	NA	CASSPWGRSGANVLTF
TRBV5-5	TRBJ1-1	16	once	CASSLEWAARGTEAFF
TRBV7-2	TRBJ2-2	15	NA	CASSQARGSAGELFF
TRBV23-1	TRBJ2-3	17	NA	CASSRHGAGGLTDTQYF
TRBV28	TRBJ2-7	10	NA	CASSGYEQYF
TRBV5-1	TRBJ2-3	15	NA	CASSLALGGTDTQYF
TRBV15	TRBJ2-7	14	NA	CATSRGQGVYEQYF
TRBV4-1	TRBJ1-6	16	NA	CASSQENGQKNSPLHF
TRBV7-2	TRBJ2-7	16	NA	CASSLALAGTSYEQYF
TRBV12-3/TRBV12-4	TRBJ1-2	13	NA	CASSPGMGAGYTF
TRBV4-1	TRBJ1-5	15	NA	CASSQELFANQPQHF
TRBV19	TRBJ1-5	16	NA	CASSPRVWVSNQPQHF
TRBV5-1	TRBJ2-1	16	NA	CASSLVVTSVYNEQFF
TRBV6-6	TRBJ2-3	12	NA	CASSYSSDTQYF
TRBV28	TRBJ2-7	14	few	CASRRTSGSYEQYF
TRBV3-1/TRBV3-2	TRBJ1-6	14	NA	CASTAGIGISPLHF
TRBV5-1	TRBJ2-3	13	NA	CASSLGSGGTQYF
TRBV3-1/TRBV3-2	TRBJ1-4	17	NA	CASSQEKLSPTNEKLFF
TRBV6-1	TRBJ1-3	17	NA	CASSESTGGYSGNTIYF
TRBV9	TRBJ2-2	15	once	CASSFSLVDTGELFF
TRBV6-1	TRBJ2-6	15	few	CASSEFGTGANVLTF